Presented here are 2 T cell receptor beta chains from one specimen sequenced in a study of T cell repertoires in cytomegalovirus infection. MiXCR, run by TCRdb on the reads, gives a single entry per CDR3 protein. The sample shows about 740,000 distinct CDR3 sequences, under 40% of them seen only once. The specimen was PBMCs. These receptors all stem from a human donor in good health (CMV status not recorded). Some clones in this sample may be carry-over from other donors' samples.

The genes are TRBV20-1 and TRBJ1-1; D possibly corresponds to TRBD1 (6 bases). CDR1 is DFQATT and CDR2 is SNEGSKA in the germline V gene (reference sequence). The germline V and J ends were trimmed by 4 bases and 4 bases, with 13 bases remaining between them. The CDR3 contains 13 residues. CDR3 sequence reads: CSAKQGSSTEAFF. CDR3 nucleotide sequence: TGCAGTGCTAAGCAGGGGAGTAGCACTGAAGCTTTCTTT.

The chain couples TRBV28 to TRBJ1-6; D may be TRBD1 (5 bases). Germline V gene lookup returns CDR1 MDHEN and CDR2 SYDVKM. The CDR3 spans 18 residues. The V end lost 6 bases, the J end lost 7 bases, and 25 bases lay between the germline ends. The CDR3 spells CASRLLSATGRGNSPLHF. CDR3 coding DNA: TGTGCCAGCAGGCTCCTTTCGGCAACAGGACGGGGAAATTCACCCCTCCACTTT.